The source of this T cell receptor (beta chain) is a study of T cell repertoires in cytomegalovirus infection. Study as a whole: Based on public TCR beta signatures, there were indications of CMV infection and of a matching HLA type. Study-wide findings and caveats: Dominating the ex vivo response were HLA-C-restricted CMV-specific TCR beta clonotypes. Accumulated public TCR beta family frequency recognized individuals carrying CMV together with the relevant HLA.

The CDR3 has 13 amino acids. Deletions cut 5 bases from V and 8 bases from J, with 15 bases between. Germline V gene lookup returns CDR1 SEHNR and CDR2 FQNEAQ (reference sequence). One entry per CDR3 protein, called by TCRdb with MiXCR from the reads. The sample lists nearly 550,000 distinct CDR3 sequences; about 17% were seen once. For this clonotype: The target antigen is unknown.

The TCR was taken from a human donor in good health (CMV status not recorded). Some clones in this sample may be carry-over from other donors' samples. The chain employs TRBV7-9 and TRBJ1-2; perhaps TRBD1 as D (6 bases). The specimen sequenced was CD8+ T cells from PBMCs. The CDR3 protein is CASSPGTHRGYTF. The CDR3 DNA follows: TGTGCCAGCAGCCCCGGGACACATAGGGGCTACACCTTC. Using reference TRBV7-9 and TRBJ1-2 for the parts outside the CDR3, the full variable domain is DTGVSQNPRHKITKRGQNVTFRCDPISEHNRLYWYRQTLGQGPEFLTYFQNEAQLEKSRLLSDRFSAERPKGSFSTLEIQRTEQGDSAMYLCASSPGTHRGYTFGSGTRLTVV.